The 2 T cell receptor beta chains reported below all come from one sample, sequenced in a study of shared clonotypes between healthy human individuals. TCRdb keeps only in-frame clones here, not all; method: immunoSEQ multiplex PCR. This sample has some 2,100,000 clones, with more than 90% found just once. The material sequenced was naive CD4+ T cells sorted from blood. Subset meaning: CD45RA+ positively selected. These receptors originate from a man aged 18-30 years in good health.

The V and J genes are TRBV6-6 and TRBJ1-1, with D maybe TRBD1 (5 bases). Germline lookup yields CDR1 MNHNY and CDR2 SVGAGI (reference sequence). V was cut by 6 bases and J by 6 bases, with 11 bases left in between. This CDR3 region has 12 residues. Here the CDR3 DNA reads TGTGCCAGCAGCCACAGGTTCTCTGAAGCTTTCTTT. Protein sequence: CASSHRFSEAFF.

The rearrangement links TRBV6-1 to TRBJ1-3; no firm D call. V was clipped by 4 bases and J by 2 bases, with 9 bases between them. The length of the CDR3 is 14 residues. CDR1 and CDR2 from the germline V gene are MNHNS and SASEGT. In DNA form, the CDR3 reads TGTGCCAGCAGTGTACAGACTACTGGAAACACCATATATTTT. Protein product: CASSVQTTGNTIYF.